A single sample gave rise to the 19 T cell receptor beta chains below, sequenced in a study of blood T cell repertoires in COVID-19 (dated by TCRdb to about 2020). The library was prepared using the immunoSEQ multiplex PCR assay. TCRdb limited this immuneACCESS table to in-frame rearrangements with V and J called. A share of clones is missing; checked studies link under half to unresolved V genes, and the rest is unexplained. This sample is represented by approximately 170,000 clones; more than 70% of them were singletons. The ten largest account for 3.6% of the sample. What was sequenced was PBMCs or T cells enriched from blood (not recorded which). Source of these receptors: a woman aged 45-65 years in a cohort exposed to, infected with or recovered from COVID-19 (not recorded which).

The rearrangement uses TRBV5-4 and TRBJ2-3; D may be TRBD1 (5 bases). The length of the CDR3 is 15 residues. The V end was cut by 0 bases, the J end by 2 bases, with 10 bases between. CDR1 is SGHNT and CDR2 is YYREEE in the germline V gene (reference sequence). The DNA for the CDR3 is TGTGCCAGCAGCTTGGGGACATCGTTCACAGATACGCAGTATTTT. This gives the protein CASSLGTSFTDTQYF.

The CDR3 DNA sequence: TGTGCCAGCGGGGGCGGGGAGACCCAGTACTTC. Translating gives CASGGGETQYF. The chain recombines TRBV28 with TRBJ2-5; possibly TRBD1 for D (6 bases). The CDR3 runs to 11 residues. The germline V and J ends were trimmed by 8 bases and 5 bases, with 9 bases remaining between them. Looked up from germline, CDR1 is MDHEN and CDR2 is SYDVKM.

The chain joins TRBV27 to TRBJ1-2; the D gene is possibly TRBD1 (6 bases). CDR1 is MNHEY and CDR2 is SMNVEV in the germline V gene (reference sequence). V lost 1 base and J 6 bases, leaving 18 bases between the germline ends. The CDR3 sequence is 16 residues long. Here the CDR3 DNA reads TGTGCCAGCAGTTTATTAGGGGGGCTGGGAGGGGATGGCTACACCTTC. Encoded protein: CASSLLGGLGGDGYTF.

This chain links TRBV28 with TRBJ2-1, with D possibly matching TRBD1 (6 bases). Germline loops: CDR1 MDHEN, CDR2 SYDVKM. V was trimmed by 2 bases and J by 6 bases, leaving 14 bases between them. The CDR3 consists of 15 residues. This chain's CDR3 is CASSLTTGTFNEQFF. The CDR3, as DNA: TGTGCCAGCAGTTTAACCACAGGGACGTTCAATGAGCAGTTCTTC.

The chain employs TRBV30 and TRBJ1-4; TRBD1 agrees at 9 bases. Losses at the gene ends were 5 bases for V and 3 bases for J; bases not matched to a gene: 4. CDR1 and CDR2 from the germline V gene are GTSNPN and SVGIG (reference sequence). The CDR3 has 14 amino acids. The CDR3 loop reads CAWGQGIANEKLFF. The CDR3 region has the DNA TGTGCCTGGGGACAGGGGATAGCTAATGAAAAACTGTTTTTT.

V is TRBV3-1 (or the pseudogene TRBV3-2) and J is TRBJ2-5, with TRBD2 as a possible D gene (6 bases). Germline V gene sequence: CDR1 LGHDT, CDR2 YNNKEL (reference sequence). Trimming left V 4 bases short and J 1 base short, with 7 bases between. CDR3 length equals 13 residues. The CDR3 region is CASSPGGQETQYF. The DNA for the CDR3 is TGTGCCAGCAGCCCCGGGGGCCAAGAGACCCAGTACTTC.

The genes are TRBV7-9 and TRBJ1-1, with D uncertain. The CDR3 totals 16 residues. With 4 bases removed from V and 3 bases from J, the gap between germline ends came to 18 bases. The V gene's germline CDR1 is SEHNR and CDR2 FQNEAQ (reference sequence). The CDR3 reads CASSSDGIVGDTEAFF. The CDR3 DNA is TGTGCCAGCAGCTCAGATGGCATTGTGGGCGACACTGAAGCTTTCTTT.

V is TRBV2 and J is TRBJ2-2, with a weak D call TRBD1 (6 bases). Per the germline V gene, CDR1 is SNHLY and CDR2 is FYNNEI. The CDR3 totals 14 residues. V lost 7 bases, J lost 2 bases, and 11 bases lay in between. The DNA for the CDR3 is TGTGCCAGCAATCCAGGGGTAAACACCGGGGAGCTGTTTTTT. The encoded protein is CASNPGVNTGELFF.

The gene calls are TRBV5-1 and TRBJ2-2, with 7 bases fitting TRBD2. V trimming: 4 bases; J trimming: 4 bases; junction bases outside the gene matches: 10. Germline V lookup: CDR1 SGHRS, CDR2 YFSETQ. The length of the CDR3 is 16 residues. The CDR3 loop reads CASSHMSGVGTGELFF. CDR3 bases: TGCGCCAGCAGCCATATGAGCGGGGTCGGCACCGGGGAGCTGTTTTTT. Filled out from reference TRBV5-1 and TRBJ2-2, the complete variable domain reads KAGVTQTPRYLIKTRGQQVTLSCSPISGHRSVSWYQQTPGQGLQFLFEYFSETQRNKGNFPGRFSGRQFSNSRSEMNVSTLELGDSALYLCASSHMSGVGTGELFFGEGSRLTVL.

V gene TRBV7-4 combines with J gene TRBJ2-7, with TRBD1 matching 7 bases. V was clipped by 3 bases and J by 0 bases; unmatched bases: 8. The CDR3 consists of 16 residues. Germline V CDR1 and CDR2: SGHVT, SQSDAQ. This chain's CDR3 is CASSFLQGPLSYEQYF. CDR3 in DNA: TGTGCCAGCAGCTTCCTACAGGGGCCCCTCTCCTACGAGCAGTACTTC.

This clone has only one observation. V gene TRBV11-2 combines with J gene TRBJ1-1, with TRBD1 as a possible D gene (5 bases). Trimming took off 5 bases at V and 2 bases at J, with 12 bases between the two ends. Germline V CDR1 and CDR2: SGHAT, FQNNGV. The CDR3 loop spans 14 amino acids. The CDR3 region is CASSPLDRNTEAFF. DNA of the CDR3: TGTGCCAGCAGCCCCCTCGACAGAAACACTGAAGCTTTCTTT.

CDR3 sequence (DNA): TGTGCCAGCAGCCAAGGGACTAGCCTTTACAATGAGCAGTTCTTC. Translating it yields CASSQGTSLYNEQFF. The V gene is TRBV3-1 (or the pseudogene TRBV3-2), the J gene TRBJ2-1; 8 nucleotides align to TRBD2. CDR3 length equals 15 residues. J lost 4 bases, V lost 1 base, and 3 bases had no gene match. Germline V CDR1 and CDR2: LGHDT, YNNKEL (reference sequence).

The chain has TRBV27 and TRBJ1-1, with TRBD1 identical over 8 bases. Trimming removed 6 bases from V and 4 bases from J; junction bases left unmatched: 7. CDR3 length: 14 amino acids. Germline V gives CDR1 MNHEY, CDR2 SMNVEV (reference sequence). The CDR3, as DNA: TGTGCCAGCAGGGAGGACAGGGTTAGCACTGAAGCTTTCTTT. Translation: CASREDRVSTEAFF.

The chain combines TRBV7-3 with TRBJ1-2, with D maybe TRBD1 (5 bases). Germline lookup yields CDR1 SGHTA and CDR2 FQGTGA. Trimming shortened V by 0 bases and J by 9 bases, and 20 bases separated the two germline ends. This CDR3 has 16 residues. CDR3: CASSLTGTARDRSYTF. CDR3 nucleotide sequence: TGTGCCAGCAGCTTAACAGGGACTGCGAGAGATAGGAGCTACACCTTC.

V and J are TRBV19 and TRBJ2-2; 8 bases are a match to TRBD1. The CDR3 runs to 14 residues. Germline trimming cut 3 bases from V and 6 bases from J; bases unmatched to any gene: 3. CDR1 and CDR2 from the germline V gene are LNHDA and SQIVND (reference sequence). CDR3 sequence reads: CASSMGQASGELFF. CDR3 bases: TGTGCCAGTAGTATGGGACAGGCGTCCGGGGAGCTGTTTTTT.

The rearrangement uses TRBV4-2 and TRBJ2-2, with 10 nucleotides matching TRBD2. The CDR3 spans 20 residues. V lost 3 bases, J lost 0 bases, and 13 bases stayed unmatched. In germline, CDR1 is LGHNA, CDR2 YNFKEQ. The CDR3 region is CASSQDRKLAGIANTGELFF. In DNA form, the CDR3 reads TGTGCCAGCAGCCAGGATCGAAAACTAGCGGGGATCGCGAACACCGGGGAGCTGTTTTTT.

This clone was detected many times. The chain is built from TRBV19 and TRBJ1-1, with D maybe TRBD1 (5 bases). The V gene lost 3 bases and the J gene lost 8 bases, with 13 bases spanning the gap. The CDR3 has 13 residues. Germline V gene lookup returns CDR1 LNHDA and CDR2 SQIVND (reference sequence). The DNA for the CDR3 is TGTGCCAGTAGTATTCAGACAGTACAAGAAGCTTTCTTT. Translated: CASSIQTVQEAFF.

The chain couples TRBV9 to TRBJ2-5; possibly TRBD1 for D (5 bases). The V and J ends lost 0 bases and 1 base respectively, with 7 bases between them. Germline V CDR1 and CDR2: SGDLS, YYNGEE. The CDR3 length is 14 residues. The chain's CDR3 is CASSVGRAQETQYF. The CDR3 coding sequence is TGTGCCAGCAGCGTAGGCAGGGCCCAAGAGACCCAGTACTTC. Full variable domain (remainder filled in from reference TRBV9 and TRBJ2-5): DSGVTQTPKHLITATGQRVTLRCSPRSGDLSVYWYQQSLDQGLQFLIQYYNGEERAKGNILERFSAQQFPDLHSELNLSSLELGDSALYFCASSVGRAQETQYFGPGTRLLVL.

This clone was counted a single time. The V call is TRBV28, the J call TRBJ2-3; a possible D gene is TRBD2 (6 bases). V shed 2 bases and J shed 5 bases, with 11 bases lying between them. Germline V lookup: CDR1 MDHEN, CDR2 SYDVKM. This CDR3 has 14 amino acids. CDR3 bases: TGTGCCAGCAGTTTAGGACTCGGGGGAGATACGCAGTATTTT. This gives the protein CASSLGLGGDTQYF.